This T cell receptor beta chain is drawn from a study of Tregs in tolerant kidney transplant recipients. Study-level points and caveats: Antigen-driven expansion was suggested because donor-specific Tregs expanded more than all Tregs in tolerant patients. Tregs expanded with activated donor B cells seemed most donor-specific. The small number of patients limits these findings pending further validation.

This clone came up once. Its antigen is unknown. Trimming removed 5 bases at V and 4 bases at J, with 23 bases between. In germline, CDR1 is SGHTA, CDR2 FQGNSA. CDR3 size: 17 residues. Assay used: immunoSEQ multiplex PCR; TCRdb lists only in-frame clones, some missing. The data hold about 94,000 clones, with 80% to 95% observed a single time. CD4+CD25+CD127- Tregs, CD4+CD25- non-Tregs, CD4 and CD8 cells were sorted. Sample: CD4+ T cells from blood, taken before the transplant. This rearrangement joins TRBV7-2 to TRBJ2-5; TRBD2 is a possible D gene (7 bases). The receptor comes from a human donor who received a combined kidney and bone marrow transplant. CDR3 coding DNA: TGTGCCAGCAGCCCATTGGGCGCCCAGAGGGGGGGAGAGACCCAGTACTTC. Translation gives CASSPLGAQRGGETQYF.